Detailed here is one T cell receptor beta chain. This sample is part of a study of identical twins. The V gene's germline CDR1 is SGHRS and CDR2 YFSETQ. The germline V and J ends were trimmed by 4 bases and 1 base, with 15 bases remaining between them. The CDR3 is 15 amino acids. TCRdb independently ran MiXCR on the 5' RACE reads; one entry per CDR3 protein. This table holds about 790,000 distinct CDR3 sequences, about 18% found once. These data also featured in a second study, about T cells expressing NK-cell markers. This second study notes: One of eight sequenced donors was HCMV-seronegative; the other seven were seropositive.

Sequenced: PBMCs. This sequence joins TRBV5-1 and TRBJ2-7; possibly TRBD2 for D (6 bases). This clonotype originated in a woman aged 18-29 years in good health. The CDR3 is CASSPAPGDSYEQYF. The CDR3 DNA reads as TGCGCCAGCAGCCCGGCTCCGGGGGATTCCTACGAGCAGTACTTC. Full variable domain (rest looked up from reference TRBV5-1 and TRBJ2-7): KAGVTQTPRYLIKTRGQQVTLSCSPISGHRSVSWYQQTPGQGLQFLFEYFSETQRNKGNFPGRFSGRQFSNSRSEMNVSTLELGDSALYLCASSPAPGDSYEQYFGPGTRLTVT.